The 8 T cell receptor beta chains reported below all come from one sample, sequenced in a study of T cell repertoires in cytomegalovirus infection. TCRdb processed the reads anew with MiXCR; each CDR3 protein has one entry. Found here are about 55,000 distinct CDR3 sequences, more than 15% of them singletons; the top ten hold around 67%. No antigens are known for them. Here the sequenced sample was CD8+ T cells from cultured PBMCs, taken from culture after CMV antigen stimulation. These TCRs come from a human donor in good health (CMV status not recorded). Some clones in this sample may be carry-over from other donors' samples.

The genes are TRBV7-8 and TRBJ1-1, with D possibly matching TRBD1 (5 bases). CDR3 length: 14 residues. Germline assignment: CDR1 SGHVS and CDR2 FQNEAQ. V was trimmed by 3 bases and J by 2 bases, leaving 10 bases between them. The CDR3 loop reads CASSFRDPNTEAFF. The CDR3 coding sequence is TGTGCCAGCAGCTTCCGGGACCCCAACACTGAAGCTTTCTTT.

This clonotype was recorded many times. The rearrangement joins TRBV4-1 to TRBJ1-1; no clear D. The CDR3 is 13 residues long. V lost 4 bases and J 1 base, leaving 7 bases between the germline ends. Per the germline V gene, CDR1 is MGHRA and CDR2 is YSYEKL. The CDR3 region is CASSRGSNTEAFF. Written as DNA, the CDR3 is TGCGCCAGCAGCCGCGGTTCGAACACTGAAGCTTTCTTT.

The chain has TRBV4-1 and TRBJ2-2, with 10 bases identical to TRBD2. This CDR3 has 15 residues. Germline V gene lookup returns CDR1 MGHRA and CDR2 YSYEKL. Unmatched junction bases numbered 2, after V lost 1 base and J lost 6 bases. The CDR3, as DNA: TGCGCCAGCAGCCAAGCTAGCGGGAGCGCCGGGGAGCTGTTTTTT. This sequence encodes CASSQASGSAGELFF.

This clonotype came up many times. The rearrangement joins TRBV7-2 to TRBJ2-7, with a weak D call TRBD1 (5 bases). CDR1 SGHTA and CDR2 FQGNSA come from the germline V gene. The CDR3 has 13 residues. The germline V and J ends were trimmed by 3 bases and 3 bases, with 9 bases remaining between them. The CDR3 is CASSLRQGYEQYF. The CDR3, as DNA: TGTGCCAGCAGCTTGCGTCAGGGCTACGAGCAGTACTTC.

This clonotype was found a few times. The V gene is TRBV7-8, the J gene TRBJ2-1, with TRBD2 identical over 14 bases. The CDR3 runs 22 residues. V was clipped by 4 bases and J by 0 bases; unmatched bases: 17. Per the germline V gene, CDR1 is SGHVS and CDR2 is FQNEAQ. CDR3 in DNA: TGTGCCAGCAGCTCCCGTTTGCCCGGGACTAGCGGGGGTCCGAGCTCCTACAATGAGCAGTTCTTC. It specifies CASSSRLPGTSGGPSSYNEQFF.

The rearrangement uses TRBV7-2 and TRBJ1-6; D is unclear. The germline V and J ends were trimmed by 1 base and 10 bases, with 8 bases remaining between them. CDR3 length equals 13 residues. Germline CDR1 is SGHTA and CDR2 is FQGNSA. The CDR3 DNA reads TGTGCCAGCAGCTTAGATCCAGACTCACCCCTCCACTTT. It translates to CASSLDPDSPLHF.

There are a few counts of this clonotype. This sequence joins TRBV20-1 and TRBJ2-1, with D maybe TRBD1 (6 bases). The CDR3 consists of 15 residues. The ends were cut back, 5 bases at V and 6 bases at J, with 20 bases in the middle. Germline V gene lookup returns CDR1 DFQATT and CDR2 SNEGSKA (reference sequence). The CDR3 sequence: CSAASGQGFTNEQFF. Here the CDR3 DNA reads TGCAGTGCTGCCTCGGGACAAGGATTCACCAATGAGCAGTTCTTC.

This clonotype was counted a few times. The V call is TRBV6-6, the J call TRBJ2-7; possible D gene TRBD2, 7 bases. Germline lookup yields CDR1 MNHNY and CDR2 SVGAGI (reference sequence). V dropped 4 bases and J dropped 2 bases, with 15 bases sitting between them. The CDR3 sequence is 15 residues long. CDR3 sequence (DNA): TGTGCCAGCAGTTCCCGTGGGGGGGGCCCCTACGAGCAGTACTTC. Amino acids: CASSSRGGGPYEQYF.